These T cell receptor beta chains were read from a single sample in a study of CD8+ T cells in alopecia areata. The data were produced by immunoSEQ multiplex PCR, yet TCRdb's version contains in-frame clones alone and is incomplete. Here the sample spans approximately 200,000 clones, 60% to 70% being singletons. The specimen comprised CD4+ T cells sorted from blood, sampled at week 4, from a patient treated with tofacitinib. The source is a human donor with alopecia areata. The CDR3 runs from the conserved cysteine through the conserved F or W. Fields, in order: clone size, V gene, J gene, D gene, CDR3 protein, CDR3 DNA. A D gene is named only where the DNA matches it firmly. Some rows mark clone size as missing; the rest say once, few, many or name a class of expanded clone.

>few|TRBV29-1|TRBJ1-1|.
CSATGDGGAFF
TGCAGCGCCACGGGAGACGGGGGAGCTTTCTTT
>few|TRBV4-3|TRBJ2-2|.
CASSQDATGELFF
TGCGCCAGCAGCCAAGATGCCACCGGGGAGCTGTTTTTT
>.|TRBV29-1|TRBJ2-5|.
CSVARDNSNRAQYF
TGCAGCGTTGCCAGGGACAATTCTAATCGGGCCCAGTACTTC
>.|TRBV4-2|TRBJ2-4|TRBD2
CASSYILAGVENIQYF
TGTGCCAGCAGCTATATCCTAGCGGGGGTAGAAAACATTCAGTACTTC
>few|TRBV29-1|TRBJ2-5|TRBD2
CSGRLAGGTQYF
TGCAGCGGCAGACTAGCGGGGGGGACCCAGTACTTC
>few|TRBV2|TRBJ2-7|.
CASSIRGRAYEQYF
TGTGCCAGCAGTATCCGGGGCCGTGCCTACGAGCAGTACTTC
>few|TRBV11-2|TRBJ1-2|.
CASSRGGPNYGYTF
TGTGCCAGCAGCAGGGGTGGGCCCAACTATGGCTACACCTTC
>few|TRBV29-1|TRBJ2-7|.
CSVEFSGEQYF
TGCAGCGTTGAATTTTCTGGCGAGCAGTACTTC
>.|TRBV29-1|TRBJ1-2|.
CSVGFSRVTGYTF
TGCAGCGTTGGCTTTTCCAGGGTAACTGGCTACACCTTC
>.|TRBV7-2|TRBJ2-2|.
CASSLAGGNTGELFF
TGTGCCAGCAGCTTAGCGGGAGGTAACACCGGGGAGCTGTTTTTT
>.|TRBV11-2|TRBJ2-3|.
CASSLARNHQYF
TGTGCCAGCAGCTTAGCCCGGAATCACCAGTATTTT
>.|TRBV29-1|TRBJ1-1|.
CSGKERSMGEAFF
TGCAGCGGCAAGGAACGAAGCATGGGTGAAGCTTTCTTT
>.|TRBV29-1|TRBJ1-4|.
CSVRRAGSEKLFF
TGCAGCGTTCGACGGGCGGGGAGTGAAAAACTGTTTTTT
>.|TRBV7-8|TRBJ2-5|TRBD2
CASSPSGTYQETQYF
TGTGCCAGCAGCCCTAGCGGGACCTACCAAGAGACCCAGTACTTC
>.|TRBV4-1|TRBJ1-5|.
CASSQESTDLHQPQHF
TGCGCCAGCAGCCAAGAGTCGACTGATCTTCATCAGCCCCAGCATTTT
>.|TRBV29-1|TRBJ2-7|.
CSIDLGHREQYF
TGCAGCATCGACTTGGGACATAGGGAGCAGTACTTC
>.|TRBV7-2|TRBJ2-7|TRBD2
CASSRQTSGTYEQYF
TGTGCCAGCAGCCGCCAGACTAGCGGCACCTACGAGCAGTACTTC
>.|TRBV20-1|TRBJ2-7|.
CSARDGREQYF
TGCAGTGCTAGGGACGGCCGCGAGCAGTACTTC
>.|TRBV29-1|TRBJ2-1|.
CSVDSSSYNEQFF
TGCAGCGTTGACAGCTCGTCCTACAATGAGCAGTTCTTC
>.|TRBV6-5|TRBJ2-2|TRBD2
CASSYSSGSPGELFF
TGTGCCAGCAGTTACTCTAGCGGGAGTCCCGGGGAGCTGTTTTTT
>few|TRBV2|TRBJ2-5|.
CASSPGGARYQETQYF
TGTGCCAGCTCCCCCGGAGGGGCGCGGTACCAAGAGACCCAGTACTTC
>.|TRBV9|TRBJ1-2|.
CASGPGGSYGYTF
TGTGCCAGCGGGCCCGGGGGGAGCTATGGCTACACCTTC
>.|TRBV29-1|TRBJ1-4|TRBD1
CSVGDRVEKLFF
TGCAGCGTTGGGGACAGGGTTGAAAAACTGTTTTTT
>few|TRBV27|TRBJ2-7|TRBD1
CASRNRGSYEQYF
TGTGCCAGCCGAAACAGGGGTTCCTACGAGCAGTACTTC
>.|TRBV29-1|TRBJ2-3|.
CSVETASRTDTQYF
TGCAGCGTTGAAACAGCATCCCGCACAGATACGCAGTATTTT
>.|TRBV15|TRBJ2-2|TRBD2
CATSDRHGRATGELFF
TGTGCCACCAGCGACCGGCACGGGAGGGCCACCGGGGAGCTGTTTTTT
>.|TRBV29-1|TRBJ2-7|.
CSVGLPRHNVDPYEQYF
TGCAGCGTCGGATTGCCTCGACACAACGTAGACCCCTACGAGCAGTACTTC
>.|TRBV4-1|TRBJ2-5|TRBD2
CASSQGSGTYQETQYF
TGCGCCAGCAGCCAAGGTAGCGGGACGTACCAAGAGACCCAGTACTTC
>few|TRBV29-1|TRBJ1-3|TRBD1
CSVDRGNTIYF
TGCAGCGTGGACAGGGGAAACACCATATATTTT
>.|TRBV29-1|TRBJ2-5|.
CSVEGGMEETQYF
TGCAGCGTTGAAGGGGGCATGGAGGAGACCCAGTACTTC